This T cell receptor (beta chain) came from a study of neurological immune-mediated disorders. Study-level information: The disease course was relapsing-remitting in around 30 and secondary progressive in about 9% of the 34 multiple sclerosis patients.

This clonotype was recorded a few times. Antigen: not known. Broader study findings: Subjects shared no identical expanded-clone CDR3 amino acid sequences, suggesting private TCR-beta repertoires in all groups.

Synthesis of cDNA was performed by 5'RACE using 10-nucleotide random UMIs. Over 180 million TCR-beta sequences (from 15-18 subjects) were yielded by each sequencing run. TCRdb recomputed calls from the 5' RACE reads with MiXCR, one row per CDR3 protein. The sample consists of approximately 46,000 distinct CDR3 sequences, around 2.9% of them appearing once. CDR3 length: 16 residues. Deletions cut 0 bases from V and 8 bases from J, with 14 bases between. Germline CDR1 and CDR2: WSHSY and SAAADI. The specimen sequenced was PBMCs. The TCR originated in a woman aged 45-65 years with multiple sclerosis. The gene calls are TRBV10-2 and TRBJ1-6; D call uncertain. CDR3 DNA: TGCGCCAGCAGTGAGTCGGGCCCCTCCTCTGATTCACCCCTCCACTTT. This sequence encodes CASSESGPSSDSPLHF.